Below are 3 T cell receptor beta chains sequenced from a single sample in a study of T cells in Graves' hyperthyroidism and ophthalmopathy (dated by TCRdb to the late 2010s). The protocol used for the library was multiplex PCR. TCRdb names Illumina HiSeq 2000 as the instrument used. The TCR beta CDR3 regions were amplified from RNA transcripts. The TCR CDR3 was subjected to a first round of RT-PCR using the HTBI primer set and the Qiagen OneStep RT-PCR kit. Clones were called with MiXCR by TCRdb after fastp trimmed the public reads at Q25, and only in-frame beta chains were retained. For every CDR3 protein sequence, its rows merge into one entry that carries the most common genes and DNA. This sample lists around 480,000 distinct CDR3 sequences; approximately 15% were detected once. 15% to 20% of the sample is taken by the ten largest. Sequenced material: blood. Receptors were obtained from a woman under 30 with Graves' hyperthyroidism.

The chain couples TRBV6-1 to TRBJ2-3; no reliable D call. Deletions cut 8 bases from V and 1 base from J, with 13 bases between. CDR1 and CDR2 (germline): MNHNS, SASEGT. The CDR3 is 14 residues long. The CDR3 DNA reads as TGTGCCAGCCGACGGTTTGGGGGCACAGATACGCAGTATTTT. Translating it yields CASRRFGGTDTQYF.

This clonotype was seen ten or more times. This chain uses TRBV6-1 with TRBJ1-2; no clear D gene. CDR1 and CDR2 from the germline V gene are MNHNS and SASEGT. Trimming cost V 8 bases and J 4 bases, with 11 bases left between them. The CDR3 loop spans 12 amino acids. CDR3 in amino acids: CASRGRSYGYTF. DNA of the CDR3: TGTGCCAGCCGAGGACGGAGCTATGGCTACACCTTC.

This clonotype showed up many times. As DNA, the CDR3 is TGTGCCAGCAGTAACAGGGGTTATGGCTACACCTTC. This codes for CASSNRGYGYTF. The chain couples TRBV12-3 or TRBV12-4 to TRBJ1-2; 7 bases map to TRBD1. J gave up 5 bases and V 5 bases, and 2 bases lay outside the gene matches. This CDR3 contains 12 residues.